This record covers a single T cell receptor (beta chain). Antigen specificity is unknown. A much more abundant neighbour one base away suggests this may be a read error. The CDR3 loop spans 16 amino acids. Trimming cost V 6 bases and J 0 bases, with 18 bases left between them. Germline lookup yields CDR1 SNHLY and CDR2 FYNNEI. These data belong to a study of T cell repertoires in cytomegalovirus infection. As for the study in general: Signatures in public TCR beta sequences pointed to both CMV infection and matching HLA type.

Study findings and constraints: The study found HLA-C-restricted CMV-specific TCR beta clonotypes dominating the ex vivo response. The cumulative frequency of public TCR beta families distinguished individuals who carried CMV together with the relevant HLA.

TCRdb used MiXCR to reprocess the reads, holding one entry per CDR3 protein. The sample shows 500,000 or so distinct CDR3 sequences, approximately 15% of them seen only once. This TCR was sampled from a human donor in good health (CMV status not recorded). Some clones in this sample may be carry-over from other donors' samples. This chain connects TRBV2 to TRBJ2-7; the D gene is possibly TRBD1 (6 bases). Input material: CD8+ T cells from PBMCs. For the CDR3, the DNA is TGTGCCAGCAGAGCGGAACCGGACAGCTACTCCTACGAGCAGTACTTC. Protein product: CASRAEPDSYSYEQYF.